Listed here is a single T cell receptor beta chain. This entry belongs to a study of glioma-infiltrating T cells after dendritic cell vaccination. The sample's time point: after dendritic cell vaccination, including at tumor progression/relapse. Before vaccination, two weeks after the third vaccination, and at progression, PBMC were collected. Germline CDR1 SQVTM, CDR2 ANQGSEA. Between the trimmed V and J ends, which lost 6 bases and 4 bases, there was a span of 18 bases. The CDR3 totals 15 residues. Only in-frame clones appear in the TCRdb table, and some are missing; sequencing was by immunoSEQ multiplex PCR. The sample yields more than 75,000 clones, less than 90% seen once.

The sequencing used blood, collected after dendritic cell vaccination. The sequence was collected from a human donor with glioblastoma. This chain links TRBV29-1 with TRBJ2-2; D gene uncertain. The CDR3 coding sequence is TGCAGCGTGATGACACGCTCGGAAAGCACCGGGGAGCTGTTTTTT. Translating it yields CSVMTRSESTGELFF.